This T cell receptor (beta chain) was profiled in a study of shared clonotypes between healthy human individuals (dated by TCRdb to the early 2020s). Broadly, across the study: The cohort comprised two women and a few men aged 18 to 49 years. For each donor, three plates each were used for CD4 naive and CD4 memory, two plates were used for CD8 naive, and one plate was used for CD8 memory. To estimate repertoire size and how much clonotypes are shared between individuals, the study performed deep sequencing of blood TCR repertoires from about five healthy adults. Different laboratories and diverse techniques were used to prepare libraries and sequence TCR repertoires, to increase sequencing depth and limit assay-specific biases. Per donor, leukapheresis produced somewhere between about 0.8 and 9 billion PBMCs.

The CDR3 contains 16 residues, cysteine and phenylalanine counted. Only the CDR3 part of the read is kept: 48 bases, read in frame from the first base. After removal of 2 bases from V and 0 bases from J, the junction retains 6 bases not matched to a gene. CDR1 and CDR2 (GTSNPN, SVGIG) derive from the germline V gene (reference sequence). TCR CDR3 regions were amplified from genomic DNA by multiplex PCR using the deep immunoSEQ assay. Extracted genomic DNA from each cell subset was spread evenly across all wells of several immunoSEQ 96-well plates, with each plate serving as a replicate. For sorted subsets, each replicate PCR was loaded with approximately 200 ng genomic DNA, equivalent to 30,000 to 35,000 T cell genomes. The purified libraries were quantified using a Qubit 3.0 fluorometer, sized with a Bioanalyzer 2100, and then quantified again using the KAPA Library Quantification kit. Every immunoSEQ 96-well plate was sequenced on a separate single-read 150-cycle Illumina NextSeq 550 flow cell. The source study handled its data this way. Because the immunoSEQ output held only junctional sequences and lacked quality scores, the filtering could not match the filtering applied to full-length reads. Sequences were annotated with PyIR, a Python wrapper for IgBLAST v1.9, and V/J genes and CDR3 were assigned using IMGT germline references. Reads were filtered out if the reads had weak V/J assignments (E-value above 1e-6), no CDR3, stop codons, out-of-frame junctions, or ambiguous translated residues. V3J clonotypes were defined as sequences sharing the same inferred V gene, J gene, and CDR3 amino acid sequence. The percentage overlap between two repertoires was calculated by dividing the number of shared unique clonotypes by the size of the smaller repertoire. Richness of each repertoire was evaluated using RTK rarefaction, the Chao1 estimator, and Recon v2.1 estimates of unobserved clonotypes. Generation probabilities for all TCRbeta clonotypes obtained by the gDNA method from a few donors were computed using OLGA. TCRdb retrieved this table from immuneACCESS and kept in-frame rearrangements only. Not all clones are present; in checked studies, unresolved V genes account for under half, and no reason is known for the remainder. That table supplies the V and J calls and clone size; D and trimming were determined from the DNA. The sample table records about a million clones; around 74% of these occur just once. Of the sample, about 1.5% is held by the ten largest clones.

The donors were healthy, HIV-negative adults with no recently reported acute infections or vaccinations. Every donor was a Caucasian adult living in Nashville, Tennessee, USA. CD4+ T cells were enriched by magnetic negative selection, after which naive cells were positively selected on CD45RA and the negative fraction was taken as the memory subset. After blood collection by leukapheresis, PBMCs were isolated using Ficoll-Histopaque density gradient centrifugation and then cryopreserved in the vapor phase of liquid nitrogen. Analytical flow cytometry was used to check the purity and quantity of every magnetically sorted T cell population. Genomic DNA was isolated from each sorted fraction and quantified by UV absorbance on a Nanodrop 2000c. A single count supports this clone. Its antigen has not been determined. No much larger clone is present one base from it, and per-base qualities are unavailable.

The paper's findings and limits, for the study overall: Based on pairwise subsampling, the degree of clonotype sharing among donors was expected to be affected by sequencing depth. Clonotypes shared by all four sorted-subset donors showed higher generation probabilities than non-shared clonotypes. Sampling was restricted to blood, and TCR repertoires in tissues likely differ from the TCR repertoires found in blood. Estimated clonotype richness was generally larger for naive than for memory subsets. When several donors were compared, the shared fraction of clonotypes was around 4.6% for naive CD4, approximately 3.3% for naive CD8, more than 2% for memory CD4, and 0.4% for memory CD8. Even with the large sequencing depth, rarefaction of the sorted-subset datasets indicated that sequencing was incomplete. The genetic and exposure-history diversity represented was limited by the small number of donors.

The chain couples TRBV30 to TRBJ2-3; 9 bases in the middle match TRBD2. Input material: memory CD4+ T cells sorted from blood. This sample's cell subset or site label indicates: CD45RA-negative fraction. The sequence came from a man aged 18 to 30 in good health. For the CDR3, the sequence is CAWSLAGAISTDTQYF. The nucleotides read TGTGCCTGGAGTTTAGCGGGAGCGATAAGCACAGATACGCAGTATTTT.